This TCR beta chain was found in a study of blood T cell repertoires in COVID-19. Measured with immunoSEQ multiplex PCR; TCRdb has only the in-frame clones, and not every one. The data hold 240,000 or so clones, with approximately 83% observed a single time. Sequencing was done on a sample of PBMCs or T cells enriched from blood (not recorded which). This TCR was recovered from a woman aged 40 to 55 with acute COVID-19.

This CDR3 reads CASMVRTVGIHSNQPQHF. The CDR3 DNA reads as TGTGCCAGTATGGTCCGGACAGTCGGGATCCATAGCAATCAGCCCCAGCATTTT. This chain links TRBV19 with TRBJ1-5, with D tentatively TRBD1 (6 bases). V gave up 7 bases and J gave up 0 bases, with 22 bases separating them. The V gene's germline CDR1 is LNHDA and CDR2 SQIVND (reference sequence). The CDR3 sequence is 18 residues long.